This T cell receptor beta chain was sequenced for a study of T cells in Graves' hyperthyroidism and ophthalmopathy. RNA transcripts were the template for amplifying TCR beta CDR3 regions. The HTBI primer set was used in a first-round RT-PCR of the TCR CDR3. TCRdb analysed the multiplex PCR reads with MiXCR anew, one entry per CDR3 protein. The sample consists of around 800,000 distinct CDR3 sequences, approximately 40% of them appearing once. V lost 1 base to trimming and J lost 9 bases; unmatched junction nucleotides: 10. Germline V gene sequence: CDR1 SGHTA, CDR2 FQGNSA. The CDR3 totals 16 residues.

The TCR comes from a man younger than 35 with Graves' hyperthyroidism. The chain uses TRBV7-2 and TRBJ2-2; 8 bases line up with TRBD2. The sample comprised blood. The CDR3 here is CASSLELAVGHRELFF. The DNA of the CDR3 is TGTGCCAGCAGCTTAGAACTAGCGGTGGGACATCGGGAGCTGTTTTTT.